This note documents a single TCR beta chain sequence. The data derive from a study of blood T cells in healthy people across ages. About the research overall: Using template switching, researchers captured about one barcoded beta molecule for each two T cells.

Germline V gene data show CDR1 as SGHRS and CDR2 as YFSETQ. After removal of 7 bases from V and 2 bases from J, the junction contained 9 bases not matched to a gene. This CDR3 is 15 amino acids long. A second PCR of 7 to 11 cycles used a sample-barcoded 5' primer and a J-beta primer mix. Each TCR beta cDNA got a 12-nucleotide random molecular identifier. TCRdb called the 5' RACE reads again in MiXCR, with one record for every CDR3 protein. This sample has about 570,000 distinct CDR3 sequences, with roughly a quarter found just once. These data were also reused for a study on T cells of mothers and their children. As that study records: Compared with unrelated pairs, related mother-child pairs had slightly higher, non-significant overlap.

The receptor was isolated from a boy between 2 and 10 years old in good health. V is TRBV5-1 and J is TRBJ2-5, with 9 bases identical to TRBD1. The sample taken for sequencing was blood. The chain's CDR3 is CASAGAGQGQETQYF. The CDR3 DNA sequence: TGCGCCAGCGCCGGGGCGGGACAGGGACAAGAGACCCAGTACTTC.